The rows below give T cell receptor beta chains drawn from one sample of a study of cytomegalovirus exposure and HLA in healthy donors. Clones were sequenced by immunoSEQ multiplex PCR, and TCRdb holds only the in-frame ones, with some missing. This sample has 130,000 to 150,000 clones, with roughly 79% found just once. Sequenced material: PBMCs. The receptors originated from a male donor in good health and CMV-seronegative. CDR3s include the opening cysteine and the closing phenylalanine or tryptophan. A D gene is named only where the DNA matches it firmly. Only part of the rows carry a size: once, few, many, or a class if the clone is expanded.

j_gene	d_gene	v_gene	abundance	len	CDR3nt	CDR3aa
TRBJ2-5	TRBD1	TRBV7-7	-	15	TGTGCTAGCAGCTTCCGGTACAGGGGTTTGGAGACCCAGTACTTC	CASSFRYRGLETQYF
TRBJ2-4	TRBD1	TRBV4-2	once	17	TGTGCCAGCAGCCAAGACCCGACAGGGGGTTACGGAAACATTCAGTACTTC	CASSQDPTGGYGNIQYF
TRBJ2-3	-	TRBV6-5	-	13	TGTGCCAGCAGACAAACCTCGACAGATACGCAGTATTTT	CASRQTSTDTQYF
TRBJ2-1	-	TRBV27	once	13	TGTGCCAGCTCCAGGGGTAGTTGGAATGAGCAGTTCTTC	CASSRGSWNEQFF
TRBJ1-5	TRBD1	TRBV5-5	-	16	TGTGCCAGCAGCCGGGACAGTAATCCAAGCAATCAGCCCCAGCATTTT	CASSRDSNPSNQPQHF
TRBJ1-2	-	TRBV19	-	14	TGTGCCAGTAGCCGTCTAGGTTCCAACTATGGCTACACCTTC	CASSRLGSNYGYTF
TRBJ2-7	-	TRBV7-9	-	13	TGTGCCAGCAGCCCCCTAAGGGAGTACGAGCAGTACTTC	CASSPLREYEQYF
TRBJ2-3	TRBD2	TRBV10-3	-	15	TGTGCCATCAGAGGACTAGCGGGACCCACAGATACGCAGTATTTT	CAIRGLAGPTDTQYF
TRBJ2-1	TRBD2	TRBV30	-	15	TGTGCCTGGCGGGGATTTCTGGGGAGGGCTGGTGAGCAGTTCTTC	CAWRGFLGRAGEQFF
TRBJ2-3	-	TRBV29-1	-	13	TGCAGCGTGGTCTACAGGTTAGCAGATACGCAGTATTTT	CSVVYRLADTQYF
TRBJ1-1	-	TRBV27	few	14	TGTGCCAGCAGTAGTCAGGGGTTGGGCACTGAAGCTTTCTTT	CASSSQGLGTEAFF